Listed here is a single TCR beta chain. The antigen remains unidentified. J lost 1 base, V lost 6 bases, and 3 bases had no gene match. In germline, CDR1 is LNHDA, CDR2 SQIVND (reference sequence). This CDR3 comprises 14 residues. The entry originates in a study of CD8+CD57+ T cells in acquired aplastic anemia. The overall study: Isolated CD4+ and CD8+ cells, once sorted, yielded DNA averaging about 3.4 ug. Study-level findings and limits: The study identified roughly 29 CD8+ CDR3 sequences shared by patients and controls. For CD8+ Simpson's diversity, patients and controls showed no significant difference.

Genomic DNA provided the template from which TCR beta VDJ and CDR3 profiles were obtained. TCRdb called the reads again in MiXCR, with one record for every CDR3 protein. The repertoire holds 120,000 or so distinct CDR3 sequences, with about 40% as singletons. By flow cytometry, patients selected for sequencing had shown an expansion of CD8+CD57+ cells. Blood came from patients not yet given any therapy. This clonotype was sampled from a human donor with aplastic anemia. The sequenced sample was sorted CD4+, CD8+, or CD8+CD57+ T cells (not recorded which) from PBMCs. V and J are TRBV19 and TRBJ1-1, with 9 bases matching TRBD1. The CDR3 protein is CASRTGGANTEAFF. The CDR3 nucleotides read TGTGCCAGTAGAACAGGGGGCGCGAACACTGAAGCTTTCTTT.